This T cell receptor (beta chain) was identified during a study of molecular identifiers for immune sequencing clone quantification. Trimming cost V 2 bases and J 4 bases, with 12 bases left between them. Germline values: CDR1 MNHEY, CDR2 SMNVEV (reference sequence). The CDR3 totals 14 residues. In its sample, this clonotype was seen many times. The bulk TCR libraries were made with methods described before and with listed TCR primers. TCRdb processed the PCR reads anew with MiXCR; each CDR3 protein has one entry. The sample lists over 600,000 distinct CDR3 sequences; 20% were seen once. The TCR comes from a human donor in good health. Some libraries in this study had Jurkat cell RNA spiked in. The sample comprised naive CD8+ T cells from blood, with Jurkat cell RNA spiked in. Subset meaning: FACS-sorted CD8+CD4-CCR7+CD45RA+ naive T cells. The chain employs TRBV27 and TRBJ2-7; D may be TRBD2 (7 bases). As DNA, the CDR3 is TGTGCCAGCAGTTTACGCGGGGGCAGGTACGAGCAGTACTTC. Residues: CASSLRGGRYEQYF.